The present entry profiles one TCR beta chain with its context. The entry originates in a study of immune evolution from preneoplasia to lung adenocarcinoma. V gave up 8 bases and J gave up 5 bases; unmatched junction bases: 7. CDR1 and CDR2 (germline): ENHRY, SYGVKD. This CDR3 is 13 amino acids long. TCRdb keeps only in-frame clones here, not all; method: immunoSEQ multiplex PCR. The sample shows around 4,800 clones, 70% to 80% of them seen only once. Material: FFPE minimally invasive lung adenocarcinoma tissue. The rearrangement uses TRBV10-3 and TRBJ2-5, with 8 nucleotides matching TRBD1. The receptor comes from a person aged 60-80 years with lung adenocarcinoma. CDR3 amino acids: CAIGTGLIETQYF. The CDR3 DNA reads TGTGCCATCGGGACAGGTCTGATTGAGACCCAGTACTTC.